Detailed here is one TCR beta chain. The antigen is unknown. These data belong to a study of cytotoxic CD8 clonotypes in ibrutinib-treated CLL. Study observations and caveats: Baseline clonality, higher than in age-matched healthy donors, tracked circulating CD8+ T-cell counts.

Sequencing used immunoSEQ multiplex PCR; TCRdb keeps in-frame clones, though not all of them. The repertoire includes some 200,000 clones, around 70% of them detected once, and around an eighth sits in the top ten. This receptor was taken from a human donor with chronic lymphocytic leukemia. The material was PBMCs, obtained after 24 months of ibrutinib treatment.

CDR3 loop: CASSSPGVNEKLFF. CDR3 DNA: TGTGCCAGCAGCTCTCCAGGGGTCAATGAAAAACTGTTTTTT. The chain joins TRBV7-9 to TRBJ1-4, with a tentative D call TRBD1 (6 bases). The germline V and J ends were trimmed by 4 bases and 5 bases, with 11 bases remaining between them. CDR1 SEHNR and CDR2 FQNEAQ come from the germline V gene (reference sequence). The CDR3 is 14 amino acids.